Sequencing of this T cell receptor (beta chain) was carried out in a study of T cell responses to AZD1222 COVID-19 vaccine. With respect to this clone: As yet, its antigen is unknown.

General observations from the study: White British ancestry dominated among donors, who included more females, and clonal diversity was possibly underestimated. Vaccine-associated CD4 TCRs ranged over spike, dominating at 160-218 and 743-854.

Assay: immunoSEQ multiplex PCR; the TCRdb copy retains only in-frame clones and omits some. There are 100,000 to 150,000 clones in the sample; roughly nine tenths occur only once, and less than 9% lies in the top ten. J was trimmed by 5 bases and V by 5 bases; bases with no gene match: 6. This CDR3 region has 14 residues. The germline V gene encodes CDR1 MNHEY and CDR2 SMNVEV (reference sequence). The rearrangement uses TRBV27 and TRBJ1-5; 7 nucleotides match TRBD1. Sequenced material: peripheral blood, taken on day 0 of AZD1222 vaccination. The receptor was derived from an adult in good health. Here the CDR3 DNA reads TGTGCCAGCAGTCCACAGGGGTACTATCAGCCCCAGCATTTT. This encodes CASSPQGYYQPQHF.